What follows is one TCR beta chain and its context. The table came from immunoSEQ multiplex PCR; TCRdb's copy has only in-frame clones and leaves some out. This table has roughly 130,000 clones, roughly 88% appearing once. The V end lost 2 bases, the J end lost 0 bases, and 18 bases lay between the germline ends. This CDR3 spans 18 amino acids. The germline gives CDR1 SGHDT, CDR2 YYEEEE. This sample is part of a study of control samples from healthy donors and cancer patients. Sequences were obtained from blood. The sequence was collected from a man aged 45-65 years in good health. This chain connects TRBV5-6 to TRBJ1-5; perhaps TRBD1 as D (5 bases). The CDR3 region has the DNA TGTGCCAGCAGCTTCCGGGGCCTCGGCTTAAATAGCAATCAGCCCCAGCATTTT. Translated, it gives CASSFRGLGLNSNQPQHF.